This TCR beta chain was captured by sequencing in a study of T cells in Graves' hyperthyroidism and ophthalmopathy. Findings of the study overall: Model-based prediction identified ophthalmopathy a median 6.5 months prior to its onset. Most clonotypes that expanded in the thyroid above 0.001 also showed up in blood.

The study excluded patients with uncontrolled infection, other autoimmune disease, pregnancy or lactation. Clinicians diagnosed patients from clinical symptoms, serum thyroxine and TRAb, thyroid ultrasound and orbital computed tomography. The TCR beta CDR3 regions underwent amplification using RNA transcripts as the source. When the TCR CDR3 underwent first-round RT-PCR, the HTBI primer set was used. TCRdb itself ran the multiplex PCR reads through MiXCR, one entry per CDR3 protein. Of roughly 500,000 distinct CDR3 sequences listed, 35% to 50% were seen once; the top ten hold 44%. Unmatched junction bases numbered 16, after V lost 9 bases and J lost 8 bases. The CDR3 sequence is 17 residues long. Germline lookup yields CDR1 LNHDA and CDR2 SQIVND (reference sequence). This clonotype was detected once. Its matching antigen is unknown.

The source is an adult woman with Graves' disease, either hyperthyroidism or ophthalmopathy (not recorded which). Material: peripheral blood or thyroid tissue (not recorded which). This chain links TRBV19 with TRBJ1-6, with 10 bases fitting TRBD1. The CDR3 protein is CASSSGTGDISYSPLHF. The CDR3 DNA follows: TGTGCCAGCAGCTCTGGGACAGGGGACATCTCCTATTCACCCCTCCACTTT.